The present entry profiles one TCR beta chain with its context. TCRdb keeps only in-frame clones here, not all; method: immunoSEQ multiplex PCR. The table lists over 150,000 clones, over 85% of them singletons, with roughly 1.5% in the top ten. V lost 1 base to trimming and J lost 2 bases; unmatched junction nucleotides: 1. This CDR3 comprises 15 residues. The germline V gene has CDR1 LGHDT and CDR2 YNNKEL (reference sequence). The data are from a study of control samples from healthy donors and cancer patients. The clonotype was recovered from a young man in good health. Material: blood. The chain combines TRBV3-1 (or the pseudogene TRBV3-2) with TRBJ2-2; TRBD2 aligns across 7 bases. The CDR3 DNA sequence: TGTGCCAGCAGCCAAGGACTAGCTAACACCGGGGAGCTGTTTTTT. Translated, it gives CASSQGLANTGELFF.